What follows are 9 T cell receptor beta chains derived from one specimen sequenced in a study of cytomegalovirus exposure and HLA in healthy donors. PCR involved 60 Vbeta and 13 Jbeta primers. Libraries were prepared by immunoSEQ multiplex PCR; TCRdb keeps only in-frame clonotypes and omits some of them. The sample shows some 130,000 clones, about three quarters of them seen only once. Sequenced input: PBMCs. The receptors were gathered from a woman aged 60 to 75 in good health and CMV-seropositive.

The rearrangement links TRBV2 to TRBJ1-1, with D uncertain. The CDR3 extends over 13 amino acids. Germline assignment: CDR1 SNHLY and CDR2 FYNNEI. V lost 5 bases to trimming and J lost 5 bases, with 12 bases between them. The CDR3 DNA reads as TGTGCCAGCAGTCCCCCTCTTATTACTGAAGCTTTCTTT. Protein product: CASSPPLITEAFF.

The chain recombines TRBV7-2 with TRBJ1-2; 8 bases are shared with TRBD1. This CDR3 is built from 16 residues. Germline V gene sequence: CDR1 SGHTA, CDR2 FQGNSA. V gave up 5 bases and J gave up 8 bases; unmatched junction bases: 16. Written as DNA, the CDR3 is TGTGCCAGCAGCACTTACTCTCCGACAGGGGCGAAGGGCTACACCTTC. This codes for CASSTYSPTGAKGYTF.

This clone appeared a few times. The chain recombines TRBV27 with TRBJ2-7; D is possibly TRBD1 (6 bases). The CDR3 sequence is 19 residues long. Trimming took off 5 bases at V and 6 bases at J, with 32 bases between the two ends. Germline CDR1 reads MNHEY; CDR2 reads SMNVEV (reference sequence). The CDR3: CASSLERPTILNRVGEQYF. As DNA, the CDR3 is TGTGCCAGCAGTCTAGAACGCCCAACTATCCTTAACAGGGTTGGCGAGCAGTACTTC.

The chain links TRBV5-1 to TRBJ1-1; possible D gene TRBD1, 5 bases. The CDR3 sequence is 15 residues long. Germline V gene data show CDR1 as SGHRS and CDR2 as YFSETQ. The V end lost 4 bases, the J end lost 5 bases, and 18 bases lay between the germline ends. The CDR3 DNA is TGCGCCAGCAGCCTGGAGGGGCAGGGAGGAACTGAAGCTTTCTTT. Residues: CASSLEGQGGTEAFF.

In its sample, this clone was seen once. V gene TRBV29-1 combines with J gene TRBJ2-2, with unresolved D. Trimming took 5 bases from V and 6 from J, leaving 10 bases between them. CDR3 length equals 12 residues. Germline values: CDR1 SQVTM, CDR2 ANQGSEA. CDR3 in amino acids: CSVPVSSGELFF. The CDR3 nucleotides read TGCAGCGTTCCAGTAAGTTCCGGGGAGCTGTTTTTT.

This clone was detected only a few times. This sequence joins TRBV18 and TRBJ1-5; 7 positions agree with TRBD1. The CDR3 contains 16 residues. V shed 5 bases and J 0 bases; nucleotides not matched to a gene: 7. Germline assignment: CDR1 KGHSH and CDR2 LQKENI. The CDR3 DNA is TGTGCCAGCTCAACGGGACAGATTCCTAGCAATCAGCCCCAGCATTTT. This encodes CASSTGQIPSNQPQHF.

In DNA, the CDR3 is TGTGCCAGCAGCTTAGCGGCAGGGGGCCAAGAGACCCAGTACTTC. It encodes CASSLAAGGQETQYF. This chain links TRBV11-2 with TRBJ2-5; 7 bases fit TRBD1. The CDR3 sequence is 15 residues long. Germline lookup yields CDR1 SGHAT and CDR2 FQNNGV. J was trimmed by 1 base and V by 1 base; bases with no gene match: 3.

The chain employs TRBV11-2 and TRBJ1-1, with D unresolved. Trimming removed 1 base at V and 0 bases at J, with 6 bases between. This CDR3 region has 14 residues. Germline V lookup: CDR1 SGHAT, CDR2 FQNNGV. The CDR3: CASSLGSVNTEAFF. The CDR3 bases are TGTGCCAGCAGCTTAGGGTCGGTGAACACTGAAGCTTTCTTT.

This clone occurred a few times. The chain recombines TRBV10-2 with TRBJ1-1; a weak D match, TRBD1 (5 bases). CDR3 length: 13 residues. Germline V gives CDR1 WSHSY, CDR2 SAAADI. Trimming pared 5 bases from V and 2 bases from J, leaving 9 bases between. As DNA, the CDR3 is TGCGCCAGCAGTTTACAGGTAAACACTGAAGCTTTCTTT. Protein sequence: CASSLQVNTEAFF.